These T cell receptor beta chains were read from a single sample in a study of cytomegalovirus exposure and HLA in healthy donors. Measured with immunoSEQ multiplex PCR; TCRdb has only the in-frame clones, and not every one. The top ten hold about 2.1% of the sample, which has 180,000 or so clones, over 75% seen once. The sample was PBMCs. The receptors here all came from a woman in her 30s in good health and CMV-seronegative. Both conserved end residues are trimmed from each CDR3.

j_call v_call cdr3_aa
TRBJ2-7 TRBV9 ASSVGTEIYEQY
TRBJ1-4 TRBV5-1 ASSDTQGTNEKLF
TRBJ1-5 TRBV2 ASTGQGLSNQPQH
TRBJ1-1 TRBV6-1 ASREQLNTEAF
TRBJ2-3 TRBV4-2 ASSPQAAGGIIETGQY
TRBJ1-4 TRBV9 ASRRAENEKLF
TRBJ1-3 TRBV6-6 ASRQSPQGSGNTIY
TRBJ2-1 TRBV19 ASSIVRAGGRNEQF
TRBJ2-3 TRBV6-6 ASSSVGHSTDTQY
TRBJ1-1 TRBV4-1 ASSQTLGATEAF
TRBJ1-1 TRBV5-1 ASSRRVWDTEAF
TRBJ2-7 TRBV18 ASSPALGGNEQY
TRBJ2-1 TRBV4-3 ASSQDFGAMEQF
TRBJ2-5 TRBV19 ASRGAGPGVETQY
TRBJ1-2 TRBV19 ASGGQGARASYGYT
TRBJ2-5 TRBV7-8 ASSPRLAGVQETQY
TRBJ2-2 TRBV9 ASSVLQGSGELF
TRBJ2-3 TRBV2 ATISGGAGDTQY
TRBJ1-4 TRBV6-5 ASSPERGGQGKLF
TRBJ1-1 TRBV14 ASSQLKGINTEAF
TRBJ1-2 TRBV6-5 ASRTGTGYGYT
TRBJ2-3 TRBV4-2 ASSRTGTSGPATQY
TRBJ1-6 TRBV20-1 SASRNSPLH
TRBJ1-6 TRBV25-1 ASRGDPIGNSPLH
TRBJ2-1 TRBV4-3 ASSQADRDHEQF
TRBJ1-6 TRBV11-2 ASSLTLPRRNSPLH
TRBJ1-1 TRBV6-5 ASTLSVRAGTEAF
TRBJ2-5 TRBV30 AWSMKQGLGETQY
TRBJ1-1 TRBV19 ASSKGTGQMNTEAF
TRBJ1-1 TRBV2 ASMGTGEAF
TRBJ2-7 TRBV7-2 ASSLVSRGSSSYEQY
TRBJ2-5 TRBV7-6 ASSLRGETQY
TRBJ2-5 TRBV6-5 ASSYSSISGETQY
TRBJ1-1 TRBV7-3 ASSPQDRRDTEAF
TRBJ2-1 TRBV30 AWSGLARGVYEQF
TRBJ1-2 TRBV6-1 ASSEIRDNGYT
TRBJ2-7 TRBV9 ASSGAGFGYEQY
TRBJ1-1 TRBV6-1 ASRLGQMNTEAF
TRBJ1-1 TRBV12-5 ASQGYLSTEAF
TRBJ2-2 TRBV4-3 ASSQVRSGTGELF
TRBJ1-1 TRBV19 ASSIGRGLTEAF
TRBJ2-2 TRBV2 ASGVQGNTGELF